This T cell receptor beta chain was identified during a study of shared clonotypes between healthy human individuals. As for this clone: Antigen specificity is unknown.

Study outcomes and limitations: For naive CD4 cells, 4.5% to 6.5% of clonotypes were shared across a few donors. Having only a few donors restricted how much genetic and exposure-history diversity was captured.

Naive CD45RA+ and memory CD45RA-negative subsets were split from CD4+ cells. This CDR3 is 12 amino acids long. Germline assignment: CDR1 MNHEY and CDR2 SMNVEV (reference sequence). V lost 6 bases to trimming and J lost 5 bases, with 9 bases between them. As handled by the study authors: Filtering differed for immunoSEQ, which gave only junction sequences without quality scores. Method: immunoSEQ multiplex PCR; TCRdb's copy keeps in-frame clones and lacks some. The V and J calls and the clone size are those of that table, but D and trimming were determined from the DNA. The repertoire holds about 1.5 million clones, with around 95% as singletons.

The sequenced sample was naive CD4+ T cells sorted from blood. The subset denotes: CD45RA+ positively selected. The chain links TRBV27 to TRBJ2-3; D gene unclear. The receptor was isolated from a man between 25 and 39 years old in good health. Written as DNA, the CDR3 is TGTGCCAGCAGATTCTCGAGAGATACGCAGTATTTT. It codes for CASRFSRDTQYF.